These T cell receptor beta chains were read from a single sample in a study of cytomegalovirus exposure and HLA in healthy donors. Profiling relied on immunoSEQ multiplex PCR, and the TCRdb table lists in-frame clones only, not all of them. The sample has about 130,000 clones, approximately 85% seen once. Material for sequencing was PBMCs. Receptors originate from a boy between 10 and 17 years old in good health and CMV-seronegative. Each CDR3 is given with its conserved first and last residue. Fields, in order: V gene, J gene, D gene, clone size, CDR3 protein, CDR3 DNA. A D gene is named only where the DNA matches it firmly. The listing skips clone size in some rows; elsewhere it reads once, few, many or a size class.

V: TRBV18; J: TRBJ2-7; D: TRBD2; size: -; CDR3: CASSPGLAGGFDWSSYEQYF; DNA: TGTGCCAGCTCACCGGGACTAGCGGGAGGGTTCGATTGGAGCTCCTACGAGCAGTACTTC
V: TRBV4-1; J: TRBJ1-3; D: -; size: -; CDR3: CASSQVPLAASGNTIYF; DNA: TGCGCCAGCAGCCAAGTTCCCCTGGCGGCCTCTGGAAACACCATATATTTT
V: TRBV5-6; J: TRBJ2-3; D: TRBD1; size: -; CDR3: CASSLGTQGTDTQYF; DNA: TGTGCCAGCAGCTTGGGGACACAGGGGACAGATACGCAGTATTTT
V: TRBV14; J: TRBJ2-1; D: TRBD2; size: -; CDR3: CASSMGLAGYNEQFF; DNA: TGTGCCAGCAGCATGGGACTAGCGGGATACAATGAGCAGTTCTTC
V: TRBV30; J: TRBJ1-4; D: TRBD1; size: -; CDR3: CAWSVILGQGGRLFF; DNA: TGTGCCTGGAGTGTTATTTTGGGACAGGGCGGCAGACTGTTTTTT
V: TRBV7-2; J: TRBJ1-3; D: -; size: -; CDR3: CASSPMGPGNTIYF; DNA: TGTGCCAGCAGCCCTATGGGGCCTGGAAACACCATATATTTT
V: TRBV30; J: TRBJ2-2; D: TRBD1; size: -; CDR3: CAWNTGADTGELFF; DNA: TGTGCCTGGAATACAGGGGCGGATACCGGGGAGCTGTTTTTT
V: TRBV7-9; J: TRBJ1-1; D: -; size: -; CDR3: CSSSLGTSRAFF; DNA: TGTTCCAGCAGCCTAGGGACATCCCGAGCTTTCTTT
V: TRBV5-1; J: TRBJ1-1; D: -; size: -; CDR3: CASSSEGRKYTEAFF; DNA: TGCGCCAGCAGCTCGGAGGGACGGAAGTACACTGAAGCTTTCTTT
V: TRBV7-8; J: TRBJ2-7; D: TRBD2; size: -; CDR3: CASSVPGGLATPYEQYF; DNA: TGTGCCAGCAGCGTCCCCGGGGGACTAGCGACCCCCTACGAGCAGTACTTC
V: TRBV6-6; J: TRBJ2-2; D: -; size: -; CDR3: CASSYSPSGELFF; DNA: TGTGCCAGCAGTTACTCTCCGTCCGGGGAGCTGTTTTTT
V: TRBV7-6; J: TRBJ2-7; D: TRBD1; size: -; CDR3: CASSPSGTRDRGNEQYF; DNA: TGTGCCAGCAGCCCCAGCGGGACCCGGGACAGGGGGAACGAGCAGTACTTC
V: TRBV2; J: TRBJ1-1; D: TRBD1; size: -; CDR3: CARSGTGGRGTEAFF; DNA: TGTGCCCGGTCCGGGACAGGGGGCCGCGGCACTGAAGCTTTCTTT
V: TRBV14; J: TRBJ2-7; D: TRBD2; size: once; CDR3: CASSPWTSGKSRYEQYF; DNA: TGTGCCAGCAGCCCATGGACTAGCGGCAAATCAAGGTACGAGCAGTACTTC
V: TRBV5-6; J: TRBJ1-1; D: TRBD1; size: -; CDR3: CASSLAGDRRGLNTEAFF; DNA: TGTGCCAGCAGCTTGGCCGGGGACAGGCGGGGGCTGAACACTGAAGCTTTCTTT
V: TRBV4-2; J: TRBJ1-1; D: -; size: -; CDR3: CASRGEGNTEAFF; DNA: TGTGCCAGCAGGGGAGAAGGGAACACTGAAGCTTTCTTT
V: TRBV18; J: TRBJ1-3; D: -; size: -; CDR3: CASSPPNIPHSGNTIYF; DNA: TGTGCCAGCTCACCACCTAACATACCACACTCTGGAAACACCATATATTTT
V: TRBV19; J: TRBJ1-5; D: -; size: -; CDR3: CASSIGTGRRSYGNQPQHF; DNA: TGTGCCAGTAGTATCGGTACAGGGAGAAGGTCCTATGGCAATCAGCCCCAGCATTTT
V: TRBV2; J: TRBJ1-2; D: -; size: -; CDR3: CASSENNYGYPF; DNA: TGTGCCAGCAGTGAAAATAACTATGGCTACCCCTTC
V: TRBV4-3; J: TRBJ1-1; D: TRBD1; size: -; CDR3: CASSQTGINTEAFF; DNA: TGCGCCAGCAGCCAGACAGGGATAAACACTGAAGCTTTCTTT
V: TRBV5-6; J: TRBJ1-1; D: TRBD1; size: many; CDR3: CASSLPQGASEAFF; DNA: TGTGCCAGCAGCCTCCCTCAGGGGGCGAGTGAAGCTTTCTTT
V: TRBV9; J: TRBJ2-1; D: TRBD2; size: -; CDR3: CASNLAGVPYNEQFF; DNA: TGTGCCAGCAACCTTGCGGGGGTCCCTTACAATGAGCAGTTCTTC
V: TRBV7-9; J: TRBJ2-2; D: -; size: -; CDR3: CASSRKQGAGELFF; DNA: TGTGCCAGCAGCCGGAAACAGGGCGCCGGGGAGCTGTTTTTT
V: TRBV5-6; J: TRBJ1-1; D: -; size: -; CDR3: CASSLAPGRSTEAFF; DNA: TGTGCCAGCAGCTTGGCCCCTGGGAGGAGCACTGAAGCTTTCTTT
V: TRBV11-3; J: TRBJ2-7; D: TRBD2; size: -; CDR3: CASSLVVGGKIYEQYF; DNA: TGTGCCAGCAGCTTAGTGGTCGGGGGGAAAATTTACGAGCAGTACTTC
V: TRBV10-3; J: TRBJ1-1; D: TRBD1; size: once; CDR3: CAISDPGQGVKWVTEAFF; DNA: TGTGCCATCAGTGACCCGGGACAGGGGGTCAAGTGGGTCACTGAAGCTTTCTTT
V: TRBV11-3; J: TRBJ2-7; D: -; size: once; CDR3: CASSLEYGGHEQYF; DNA: TGTGCCAGCAGCTTAGAATATGGGGGCCACGAGCAGTACTTC
V: TRBV14; J: TRBJ1-2; D: -; size: -; CDR3: CASRRTGHSIDGYTF; DNA: TGTGCCAGCAGGAGAACGGGACATTCCATTGATGGCTACACCTTC
V: TRBV27; J: TRBJ1-4; D: TRBD1; size: -; CDR3: CASSLLGQGNEKLFF; DNA: TGTGCCAGCAGTTTATTGGGACAGGGGAATGAAAAACTGTTTTTT
V: TRBV7-8; J: TRBJ1-1; D: -; size: once; CDR3: CASSLARSKTGSTEAFF; DNA: TGTGCCAGCAGCTTAGCGCGTAGCAAAACGGGGAGCACTGAAGCTTTCTTT
V: TRBV27; J: TRBJ1-3; D: TRBD1; size: -; CDR3: CASSLDSGQLISGNTIYF; DNA: TGTGCCAGCAGTTTAGACTCGGGACAGCTTATCTCTGGAAACACCATATATTTT
V: TRBV5-6; J: TRBJ2-7; D: TRBD1; size: -; CDR3: CASRSGQNSYEQYF; DNA: TGTGCCAGCAGGTCGGGACAGAACTCCTACGAGCAGTACTTC
V: TRBV7-8; J: TRBJ1-3; D: -; size: -; CDR3: CASSVASAGNTIYF; DNA: TGTGCCAGCAGCGTCGCCAGCGCCGGAAACACCATATATTTT
V: TRBV19; J: TRBJ1-1; D: TRBD1; size: -; CDR3: CASRPPGQGARAFF; DNA: TGTGCCAGTCGTCCACCGGGACAGGGGGCCCGAGCTTTCTTT
V: TRBV7-9; J: TRBJ1-2; D: -; size: few; CDR3: CASSLGGNYGYTF; DNA: TGTGCCAGCAGCTTAGGAGGCAACTATGGCTACACCTTC
V: TRBV5-1; J: TRBJ2-2; D: TRBD1; size: few; CDR3: CASSLGTGVPNTGELFF; DNA: TGCGCCAGCAGCTTGGGGACAGGGGTCCCGAACACCGGGGAGCTGTTTTTT
V: TRBV10-3; J: TRBJ1-1; D: -; size: -; CDR3: CAISETDIMNTEAFF; DNA: TGTGCCATCAGTGAGACCGACATCATGAACACTGAAGCTTTCTTT
V: TRBV9; J: TRBJ1-5; D: -; size: -; CDR3: CASSAPQKHVFSNQPQHF; DNA: TGTGCCAGCAGCGCCCCCCAAAAGCACGTCTTTAGCAATCAGCCCCAGCATTTT
V: TRBV6-5; J: TRBJ2-1; D: TRBD2; size: -; CDR3: CASSYLAGGGNEQFF; DNA: TGTGCCAGCAGTTACCTAGCGGGAGGAGGTAATGAGCAGTTCTTC
V: TRBV2; J: TRBJ1-5; D: TRBD1; size: -; CDR3: CASSSDRVSNQPQHF; DNA: TGTGCCAGCAGCTCCGACAGGGTGAGCAATCAGCCCCAGCATTTT
V: TRBV18; J: TRBJ1-1; D: -; size: -; CDR3: CASSPSSGGTEAFF; DNA: TGTGCCAGCTCACCTTCGTCGGGAGGGACTGAAGCTTTCTTT
V: TRBV5-4; J: TRBJ2-3; D: TRBD1; size: -; CDR3: CASSLGGARGTDTQYF; DNA: TGTGCCAGCAGCTTAGGGGGCGCGAGAGGCACAGATACGCAGTATTTT
V: TRBV9; J: TRBJ1-2; D: TRBD1; size: -; CDR3: CASSVDTGGYGYTF; DNA: TGTGCCAGCAGCGTAGATACAGGGGGCTATGGCTACACCTTC
V: TRBV6-6; J: TRBJ2-3; D: -; size: once; CDR3: CACGRPGTDTQYF; DNA: TGTGCCTGCGGGCGGCCGGGCACAGATACGCAGTATTTT
V: TRBV5-8; J: TRBJ2-7; D: -; size: -; CDR3: CASSPFESGRYEQYF; DNA: TGTGCCAGCAGCCCGTTCGAGAGCGGGCGGTACGAGCAGTACTTC
V: TRBV7-3; J: TRBJ2-2; D: -; size: -; CDR3: CASSPIAENTGELFF; DNA: TGTGCCAGCAGCCCCATAGCAGAGAACACCGGGGAGCTGTTTTTT
V: TRBV13; J: TRBJ2-1; D: TRBD2; size: -; CDR3: CASSLSLGGLAQYNEQFF; DNA: TGTGCCAGCAGCTTATCTCTGGGGGGACTAGCCCAATACAATGAGCAGTTCTTC
V: TRBV7-6; J: TRBJ2-3; D: TRBD2; size: -; CDR3: CASSSAGAITDTQYF; DNA: TGTGCCAGCAGCTCAGCGGGGGCGATCACAGATACGCAGTATTTT
V: TRBV4-2; J: TRBJ1-3; D: -; size: -; CDR3: CASSHGTFRSGNTIYF; DNA: TGTGCCAGCAGCCATGGGACATTCCGCTCTGGAAACACCATATATTTT
V: TRBV5-4; J: TRBJ1-2; D: TRBD1; size: -; CDR3: CASSGGTAYGYTF; DNA: TGTGCCAGCAGCGGCGGGACAGCCTATGGCTACACCTTC
V: TRBV7-9; J: TRBJ2-2; D: -; size: -; CDR3: CATWERHGRTGELFF; DNA: TGTGCCACCTGGGAGAGACACGGAAGGACCGGGGAGCTGTTTTTT
V: TRBV27; J: TRBJ2-2; D: TRBD2; size: -; CDR3: CASSSAGAWTGELFF; DNA: TGTGCCAGCAGTTCCGCGGGAGCGTGGACCGGGGAGCTGTTTTTT
V: TRBV4-1; J: TRBJ2-7; D: TRBD1; size: -; CDR3: CASSQGQGQTYEQYF; DNA: TGCGCCAGCAGCCAAGGTCAGGGACAGACCTACGAGCAGTACTTC
V: TRBV4-2; J: TRBJ1-4; D: TRBD1; size: few; CDR3: CASSQSWDRGRGEKLFF; DNA: TGTGCCAGCAGCCAAAGCTGGGACAGGGGGCGTGGTGAAAAACTGTTTTTT
V: TRBV5-1; J: TRBJ2-7; D: TRBD2; size: -; CDR3: CASSLTSGSYEQYF; DNA: TGCGCCAGCAGCTTGACTAGCGGGAGCTACGAGCAGTACTTC
V: TRBV19; J: TRBJ1-5; D: -; size: -; CDR3: CASRGGLSNQPQHF; DNA: TGTGCCAGTAGGGGGGGGTTGAGCAATCAGCCCCAGCATTTT
V: TRBV18; J: TRBJ2-2; D: -; size: -; CDR3: CASSSPGNTGELFF; DNA: TGTGCCAGCTCGTCCCCGGGGAACACCGGGGAGCTGTTTTTT
V: TRBV25-1; J: TRBJ2-1; D: -; size: -; CDR3: CASSDNRVRDEQFF; DNA: TGTGCCAGCAGTGATAACAGGGTGAGAGATGAGCAGTTCTTC
V: TRBV15; J: TRBJ2-1; D: -; size: -; CDR3: CATSNRDFTYNEQFF; DNA: TGTGCCACCAGCAACCGGGACTTTACCTACAATGAGCAGTTCTTC
V: TRBV5-4; J: TRBJ2-5; D: -; size: -; CDR3: CASSKQQETQYF; DNA: TGTGCCAGCAGCAAACAGCAAGAGACCCAGTACTTC